This T cell receptor (beta chain) was identified during a study of post-analysis software for immune sequencing data. About the research overall: Patients with relapsing-remitting, secondary progressive and progressive-relapsing multiple sclerosis courses were all represented.

Study-level findings and limits: TRBV5-6, TRBV5-1 and TRBV20-1 were among five TRBV segments more frequent in patients than controls. Under F measure analysis, samples from one preparation batch co-clustered strongly. Those with multiple sclerosis, the patient group, showed significantly lower normalized Chao1 diversity than controls.

The authors incorporated unique molecular identifiers into the TCR beta cDNA libraries. There were roughly 0.95 to 11 million T cells, and 510,000 or so cDNA molecules came from them. MiXCR was run by TCRdb on the PCR reads, yielding one entry per CDR3 protein. Of roughly 800,000 distinct CDR3 sequences in the sample, 25% to 30% are singletons; the top ten hold roughly 0.53%. Details on this clonotype: Antigen: not known. Mismatch with germline at one junction end may stem from a read error.

The germline V gene has CDR1 KGHSH and CDR2 LQKENI. This CDR3 has 11 amino acids. J is TRBJ2-7 and V is TRBV18; D remains unclear. The tail of the sequence fits TRBJ2-5 better, so the J call may be wrong. This clonotype was obtained from a girl aged 5-17 years with multiple sclerosis. Sample: blood. CDR3 sequence reads: CASTPQETQYF. DNA of the CDR3: TGTGCCAGCACACCTCAAGAGACCCAGTACTTC.